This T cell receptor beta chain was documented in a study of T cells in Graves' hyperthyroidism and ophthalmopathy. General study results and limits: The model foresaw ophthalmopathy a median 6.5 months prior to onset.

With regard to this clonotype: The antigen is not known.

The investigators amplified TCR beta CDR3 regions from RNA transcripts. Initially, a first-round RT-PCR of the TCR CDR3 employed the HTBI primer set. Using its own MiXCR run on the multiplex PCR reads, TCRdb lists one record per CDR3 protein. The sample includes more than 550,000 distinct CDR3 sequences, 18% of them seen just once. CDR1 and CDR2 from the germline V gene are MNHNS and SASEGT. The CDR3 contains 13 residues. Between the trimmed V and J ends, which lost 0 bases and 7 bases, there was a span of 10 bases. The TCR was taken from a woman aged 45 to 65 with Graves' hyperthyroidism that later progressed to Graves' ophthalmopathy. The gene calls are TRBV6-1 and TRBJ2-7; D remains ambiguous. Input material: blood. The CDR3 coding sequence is TGTGCCAGCAGTGAAGCGCGCAGAACGGAGCAGTACTTC. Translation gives CASSEARRTEQYF.